The entry below describes one TCR beta chain. This sample stems from a study of blood T cell repertoires in COVID-19. V gave up 4 bases and J gave up 1 base; unmatched junction bases: 6. The length of the CDR3 is 15 residues. CDR1 is LGHNA, CDR2 YNFKEQ, per germline. Sequenced by immunoSEQ multiplex PCR; TCRdb stores in-frame clones only, minus some. Among a few hundred thousand clones listed, 80% to 90% were seen once. The chain employs TRBV4-2 and TRBJ1-1; 7 nucleotides line up with TRBD1. This sequence was found in a man aged 40-49 years with acute or convalescent COVID-19. Sequenced material: peripheral blood. The DNA of the CDR3 is TGTGCCAGCAGCCGGACGGACAGGTCGAACACTGAAGCTTTCTTT. Translated: CASSRTDRSNTEAFF.